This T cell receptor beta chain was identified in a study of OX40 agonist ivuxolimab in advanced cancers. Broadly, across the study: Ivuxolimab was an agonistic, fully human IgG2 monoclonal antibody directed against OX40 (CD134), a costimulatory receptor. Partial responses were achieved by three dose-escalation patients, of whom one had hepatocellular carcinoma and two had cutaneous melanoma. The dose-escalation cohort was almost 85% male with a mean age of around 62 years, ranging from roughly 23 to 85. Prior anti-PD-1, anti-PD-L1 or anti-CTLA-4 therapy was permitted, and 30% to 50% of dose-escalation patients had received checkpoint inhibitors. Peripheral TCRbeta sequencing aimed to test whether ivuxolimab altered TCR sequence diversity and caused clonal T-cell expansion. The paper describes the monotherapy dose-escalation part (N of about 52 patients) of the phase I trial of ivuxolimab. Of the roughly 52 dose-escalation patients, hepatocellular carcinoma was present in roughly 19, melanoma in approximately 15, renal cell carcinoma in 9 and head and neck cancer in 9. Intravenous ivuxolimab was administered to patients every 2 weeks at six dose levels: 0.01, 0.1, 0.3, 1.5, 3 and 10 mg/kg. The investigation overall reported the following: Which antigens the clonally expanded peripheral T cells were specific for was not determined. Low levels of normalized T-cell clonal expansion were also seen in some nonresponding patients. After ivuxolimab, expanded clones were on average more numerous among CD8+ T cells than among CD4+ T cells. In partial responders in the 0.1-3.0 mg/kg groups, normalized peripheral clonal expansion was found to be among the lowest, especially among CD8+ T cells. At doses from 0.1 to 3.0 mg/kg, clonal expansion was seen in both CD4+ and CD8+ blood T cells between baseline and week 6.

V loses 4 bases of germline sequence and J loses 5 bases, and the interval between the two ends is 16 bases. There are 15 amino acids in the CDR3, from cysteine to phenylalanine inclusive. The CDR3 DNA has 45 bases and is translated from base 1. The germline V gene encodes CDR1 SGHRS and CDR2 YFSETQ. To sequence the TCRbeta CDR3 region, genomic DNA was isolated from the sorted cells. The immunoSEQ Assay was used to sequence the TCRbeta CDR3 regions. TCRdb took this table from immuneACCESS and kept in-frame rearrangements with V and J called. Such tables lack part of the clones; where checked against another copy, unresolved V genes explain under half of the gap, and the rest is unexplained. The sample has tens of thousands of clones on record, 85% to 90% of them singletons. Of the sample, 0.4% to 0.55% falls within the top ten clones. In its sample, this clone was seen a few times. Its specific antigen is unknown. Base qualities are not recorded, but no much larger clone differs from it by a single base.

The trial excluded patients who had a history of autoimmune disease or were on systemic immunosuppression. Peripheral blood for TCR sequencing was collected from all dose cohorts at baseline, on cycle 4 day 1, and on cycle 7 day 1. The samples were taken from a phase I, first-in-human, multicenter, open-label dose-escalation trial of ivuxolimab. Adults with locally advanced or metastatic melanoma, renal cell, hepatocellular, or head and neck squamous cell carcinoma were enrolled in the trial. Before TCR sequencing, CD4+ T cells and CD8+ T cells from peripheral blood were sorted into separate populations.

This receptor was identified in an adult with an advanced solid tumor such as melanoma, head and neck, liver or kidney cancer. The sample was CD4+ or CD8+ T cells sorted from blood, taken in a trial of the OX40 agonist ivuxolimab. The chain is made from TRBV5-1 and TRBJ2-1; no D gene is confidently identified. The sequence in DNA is TGCGCCAGCAGCGTAATTGGGTCGGAAAACAATGAGCAGTTCTTC. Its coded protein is CASSVIGSENNEQFF.